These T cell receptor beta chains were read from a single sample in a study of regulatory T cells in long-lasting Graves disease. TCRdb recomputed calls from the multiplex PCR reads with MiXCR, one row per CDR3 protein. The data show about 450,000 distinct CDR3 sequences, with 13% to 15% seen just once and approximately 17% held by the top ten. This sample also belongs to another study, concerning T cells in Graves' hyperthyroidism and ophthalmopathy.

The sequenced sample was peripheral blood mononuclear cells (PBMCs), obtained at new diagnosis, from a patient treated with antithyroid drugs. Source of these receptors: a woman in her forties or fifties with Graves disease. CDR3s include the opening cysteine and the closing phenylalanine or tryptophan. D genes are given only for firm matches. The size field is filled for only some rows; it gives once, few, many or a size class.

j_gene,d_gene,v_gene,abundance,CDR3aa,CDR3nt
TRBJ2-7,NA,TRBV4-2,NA,CASSQEPPGGRIYEQYF,TGTGCCAGCAGCCAAGAGCCCCCGGGGGGCCGGATCTACGAGCAGTACTTC
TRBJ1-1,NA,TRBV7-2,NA,CASSLIDDTEAFF,TGTGCCAGCAGCTTAATTGACGACACTGAAGCTTTCTTT
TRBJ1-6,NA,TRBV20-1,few,CSARDRVLGHETSPLHF,TGCAGTGCTAGAGATAGGGTGCTGGGACACGAAACATCACCCCTCCACTTT
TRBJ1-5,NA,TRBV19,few,CASSIDMGYQPQHF,TGTGCCAGTAGTATAGATATGGGGTATCAGCCCCAGCATTTT
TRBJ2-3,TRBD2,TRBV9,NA,CASSVEGGSLVDTQYF,TGTGCCAGCAGCGTAGAGGGCGGGAGTCTGGTAGATACGCAGTATTTT
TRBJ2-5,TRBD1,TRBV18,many,CASSPTGQQETQYF,TGTGCCAGCTCACCAACGGGACAGCAAGAGACCCAGTACTTC
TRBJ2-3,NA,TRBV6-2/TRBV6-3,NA,CASSYSRRGTDTQYF,TGTGCCAGCAGTTACTCGAGGCGGGGCACAGATACGCAGTATTTT
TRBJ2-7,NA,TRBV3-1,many,CASSPASSSDYEQYF,TGTGCCAGCAGCCCAGCCAGCTCCTCGGACTACGAGCAGTACTTC
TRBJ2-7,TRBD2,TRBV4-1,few,CASGGGASLPYEQYF,TGCGCCAGCGGCGGGGGGGCGTCCCTACCCTACGAGCAGTACTTC
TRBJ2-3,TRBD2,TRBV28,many,CASSSRFPSGNKDTQYF,TGTGCCAGCAGTAGCCGTTTTCCTAGCGGTAACAAAGATACGCAGTATTTT
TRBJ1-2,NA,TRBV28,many,CASSDMYGYTF,TGTGCCAGCAGTGACATGTATGGCTACACCTTC
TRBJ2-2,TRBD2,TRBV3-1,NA,CASSPTSGSNTGELFF,TGTGCCAGCAGCCCGACTAGCGGGTCGAACACCGGGGAGCTGTTTTTT
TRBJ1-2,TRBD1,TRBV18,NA,CASSVDRGANYGYTF,TGTGCCAGCTCAGTTGACAGGGGGGCCAACTATGGCTACACCTTC
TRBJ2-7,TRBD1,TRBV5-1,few,CASSQGTGGWYEQYF,TGCGCCAGCAGCCAGGGGACAGGGGGCTGGTACGAGCAGTACTTC
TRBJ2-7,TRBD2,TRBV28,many,CASSRPGLATTEQYF,TGTGCCAGCAGCAGACCGGGACTAGCGACTACCGAGCAGTACTTC
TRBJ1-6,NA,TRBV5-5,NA,CASSSTLPTQSTGHNSPLHF,TGTGCCAGCAGCTCAACGCTGCCCACACAGAGCACAGGGCATAATTCACCCCTCCACTTT